The TCR beta chain under discussion was sequenced for a study of T-cell reconstitution after alpha-beta-depleted transplantation in children. In its sample, this clonotype was seen many times. Unique molecular identifiers tagged the TCRbeta library. TCRdb re-analysed the PCR reads in MiXCR, keeping a single row per CDR3 protein. The data show about 640,000 distinct CDR3 sequences, with roughly 17% seen just once and 1.1% held by the top ten. The germline gives CDR1 SGHVS, CDR2 FNYEAQ. CDR3 length: 17 residues. With V trimmed by 2 bases and J by 0 bases, 7 bases remained unmatched. This TCR was sampled from a human donor who donated a stem cell graft to a child with acute myeloid leukemia. Sequences were derived from PBMCs from the stem cell graft donor, sampled from the stem cell graft. The rearrangement joins TRBV7-6 to TRBJ2-1, with 7 bases fitting TRBD2. The CDR3: CASSLLRLADSYNEQFF. DNA for the CDR3: TGTGCCAGCAGCTTATTGCGGCTAGCGGACTCCTACAATGAGCAGTTCTTC.